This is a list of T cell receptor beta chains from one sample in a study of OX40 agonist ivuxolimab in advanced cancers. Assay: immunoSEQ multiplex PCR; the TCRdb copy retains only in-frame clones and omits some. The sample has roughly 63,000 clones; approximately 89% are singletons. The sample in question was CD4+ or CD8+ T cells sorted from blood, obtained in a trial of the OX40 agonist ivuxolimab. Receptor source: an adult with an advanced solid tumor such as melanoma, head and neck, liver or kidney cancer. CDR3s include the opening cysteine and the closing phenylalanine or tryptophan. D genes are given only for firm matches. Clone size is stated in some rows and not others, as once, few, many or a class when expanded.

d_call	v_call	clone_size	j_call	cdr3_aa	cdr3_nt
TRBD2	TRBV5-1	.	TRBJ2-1	CASRDYYNEQFF	TGCGCCAGCCGGGACTACTACAATGAGCAGTTCTTC
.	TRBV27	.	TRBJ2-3	CASSRTSLRAASTDTQYF	TGTGCCAGCAGTCGAACCAGCCTGAGGGCCGCTAGCACAGATACGCAGTATTTT
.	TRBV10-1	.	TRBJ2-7	CASSESGGSGEQYF	TGCGCCAGCAGTGAGTCTGGGGGGTCTGGCGAGCAGTACTTC
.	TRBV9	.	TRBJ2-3	CASSVESLGWDTDTQYF	TGTGCCAGCAGCGTAGAATCTCTGGGTTGGGACACAGATACGCAGTATTTT
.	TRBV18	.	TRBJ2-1	CASSPVMSSYNEQFF	TGTGCCAGCTCACCCGTCATGAGCTCCTACAATGAGCAGTTCTTC
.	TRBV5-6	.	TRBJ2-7	CASSLGGEQYF	TGTGCCAGCAGCTTAGGAGGGGAGCAGTACTTC
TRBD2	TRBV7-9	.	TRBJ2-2	CASSLGQSGGNTGELFF	TGTGCCAGCAGCTTAGGTCAGAGCGGGGGCAACACCGGGGAGCTGTTTTTT
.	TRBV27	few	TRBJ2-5	CASSLSSFGQETQYF	TGTGCCAGCAGTTTATCGTCTTTTGGGCAAGAGACCCAGTACTTC
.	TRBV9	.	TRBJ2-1	CASSVEGSGHNEQFF	TGTGCCAGCAGCGTAGAGGGTAGCGGACACAATGAGCAGTTCTTC
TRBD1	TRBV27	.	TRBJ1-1	CASSLSGQGASEAFF	TGTGCCAGCAGTTTATCGGGGCAGGGGGCATCTGAAGCTTTCTTT
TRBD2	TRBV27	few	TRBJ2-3	CASSTTLGLVTDTQYF	TGTGCCAGCAGTACCACCCTAGGACTAGTCACTGATACGCAGTATTTT
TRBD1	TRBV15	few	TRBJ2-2	CATSSRTGGGELFF	TGTGCCACCAGCAGCCGGACAGGCGGCGGGGAGCTGTTTTTT
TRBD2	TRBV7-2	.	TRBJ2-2	CASSPLRDYQNTGELFF	TGTGCCAGCAGCCCCCTTCGGGACTACCAAAACACCGGGGAGCTGTTTTTT
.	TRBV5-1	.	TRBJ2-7	CASRGADEQEQYF	TGCGCCAGCAGGGGCGCGGACGAGCAAGAGCAGTACTTC
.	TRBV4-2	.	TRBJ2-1	CASSQGGGNYNEQFF	TGTGCCAGCAGCCAAGGAGGGGGAAATTACAATGAGCAGTTCTTC
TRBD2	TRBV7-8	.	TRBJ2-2	CASSLGSGGFRAGELFF	TGTGCCAGCAGCTTAGGGAGCGGGGGGTTCCGTGCCGGGGAGCTGTTTTTT
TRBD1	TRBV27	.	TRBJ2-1	CASSPYSPGGNEQFF	TGTGCCAGCAGCCCGTACTCTCCAGGGGGAAATGAGCAGTTCTTC
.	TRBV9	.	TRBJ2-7	CASSVDDVSSYEQYF	TGTGCCAGCAGCGTAGATGATGTTAGCTCCTACGAGCAGTACTTC
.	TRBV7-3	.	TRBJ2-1	CASSFMGYNEQFF	TGTGCCAGCAGCTTCATGGGCTACAATGAGCAGTTCTTC
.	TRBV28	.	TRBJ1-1	CASSLQRTDRRKAFF	TGTGCCAGCAGTTTACAGAGAACGGATAGACGGAAAGCTTTCTTT
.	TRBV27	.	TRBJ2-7	CASSLRGLTYEQYF	TGTGCCAGCAGTTTACGGGGCCTTACCTACGAGCAGTACTTC
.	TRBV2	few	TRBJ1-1	CASSEILGEAFF	TGTGCCAGCAGTGAGATCCTAGGAGAAGCTTTCTTT
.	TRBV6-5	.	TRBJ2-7	CASSREPSYEQYF	TGTGCCAGCAGCCGGGAGCCCTCCTACGAGCAGTACTTC
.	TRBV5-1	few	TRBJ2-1	CASSFGGSDEQFF	TGCGCCAGCAGCTTTGGTGGTTCGGATGAGCAGTTCTTC